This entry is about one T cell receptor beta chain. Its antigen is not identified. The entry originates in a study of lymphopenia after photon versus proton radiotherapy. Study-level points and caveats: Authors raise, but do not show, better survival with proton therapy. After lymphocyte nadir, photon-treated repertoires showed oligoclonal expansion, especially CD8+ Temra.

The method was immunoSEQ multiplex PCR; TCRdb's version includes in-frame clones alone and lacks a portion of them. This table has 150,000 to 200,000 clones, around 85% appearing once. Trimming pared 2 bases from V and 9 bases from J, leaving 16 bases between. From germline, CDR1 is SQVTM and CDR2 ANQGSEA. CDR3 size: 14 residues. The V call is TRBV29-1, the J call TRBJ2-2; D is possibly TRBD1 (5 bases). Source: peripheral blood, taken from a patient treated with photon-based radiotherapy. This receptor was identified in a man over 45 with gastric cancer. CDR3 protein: CSVELQGRPRELFF. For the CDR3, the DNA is TGCAGCGTTGAACTCCAGGGCCGACCCAGGGAGCTGTTTTTT.